This TCR beta chain stems from a study of blood T cell repertoires in COVID-19. Study details: Some COVID-19 samples were acute and others convalescent; all came from the United States, Italy and Spain. Nucleic acid was either cDNA or gDNA, and it came from T cells, B-cell-depleted T cells, or PBMCs.

V lost 2 bases, J lost 1 base, and 15 bases lay in between. Germline assignment: CDR1 GTSNPN and CDR2 SVGIG (reference sequence). CDR3 size: 16 residues. Profiling relied on immunoSEQ multiplex PCR, and the TCRdb table lists in-frame clones only, not all of them. The data show tens of thousands of clones, over 85% seen once. The clonotype was recovered from a man aged 55 to 69 with acute or convalescent COVID-19. Sequencing was carried out using peripheral blood. J is TRBJ1-3 and V is TRBV30; perhaps TRBD1 as D (5 bases). Here the CDR3 DNA reads TGTGCCTGGAGTCCCTCGCCGGGGGGATCTGGAAACACCATATATTTT. Translating it yields CAWSPSPGGSGNTIYF.